Shown below are 3 T cell receptor beta chains from a single sample sequenced in a study of OX40 agonist ivuxolimab in advanced cancers. Assay: immunoSEQ multiplex PCR; the TCRdb copy retains only in-frame clones and omits some. The sample yields 60,000 to 70,000 clones, approximately 91% seen once. Sample: CD4+ or CD8+ T cells sorted from blood, taken in a trial of the OX40 agonist ivuxolimab. The receptor source for this set is an adult with an advanced solid tumor such as melanoma, head and neck, liver or kidney cancer.

The CDR3 DNA reads as TGCAGCGTTGAACTGGTAGGGACTTCCTACAATGAGCAGTTCTTC. This codes for CSVELVGTSYNEQFF. This chain joins TRBV29-1 and TRBJ2-1, with D tentatively TRBD2 (6 bases). The CDR3 spans 15 residues. V was shortened by 2 bases and J by 1 base, with 12 bases between the two germline ends. Per the germline V gene, CDR1 is SQVTM and CDR2 is ANQGSEA.

Concerning this clone itself: A read error may account for a junction end that differs from germline. The chain recombines TRBV18 with TRBJ1-1; D possibly corresponds to TRBD1 (5 bases). The CDR3 is made up of 15 amino acids. Germline V CDR1 and CDR2: KGHSH, LQKENI. The CDR3: CASSPPHRLNTETFF. CDR3 nucleotide sequence: TGTGCCAGCTCACCACCTCACAGGCTGAACACTGAAACTTTCTTT.

This clone showed up just a few times. CDR3 sequence: CASSLSPVWSREQFF. In nucleotides, the CDR3 is TGTGCCAGCAGCCTAAGCCCGGTTTGGAGCAGGGAGCAGTTCTTC. The chain has TRBV7-6 and TRBJ2-1; D is unresolved. The CDR3 extends over 15 amino acids. Trimming took off 5 bases at V and 10 bases at J, with 21 bases between the two ends. Germline CDR1 is SGHVS and CDR2 is FNYEAQ.